The clone carrying this T cell receptor beta chain was observed a handful of times. What it binds is not known. The study team obtained lesional scalp punch biopsies and peripheral blood from alopecia areata patients. cDNA reverse transcribed from extracted RNA served as the sequencing template. Clones were read by immunoSEQ multiplex PCR, and TCRdb kept only the in-frame ones, dropping some. The data hold 150,000 or so clones, with about 60% observed a single time. This record comes from a study of CD8+ T cells in alopecia areata. At the level of the study: Treated patients were dosed with oral tofacitinib, taking 5 to 10 mg twice daily. Broader study findings: Lesional scalp, notably in alopecia totalis/universalis, had clonality above that of normal scalp.

In germline, CDR1 is SGHTA, CDR2 FQGNSA. This CDR3 has 13 amino acids. With 5 bases removed from V and 0 bases from J, the gap between germline ends came to 8 bases. The rearrangement uses TRBV7-2 and TRBJ2-7; D uncertain. This sequence was found in a human donor with alopecia areata. This sample comprised CD4+ T cells sorted from blood, obtained at week 0. CDR3: CASSAGSSYEQYF. The CDR3 nucleotides read TGTGCCAGCAGCGCCGGAAGCTCCTACGAGCAGTACTTC.